The T cell receptor beta chain described here comes from a study of cytomegalovirus exposure and HLA in healthy donors. Background on the study: Membership in the Caucasian-associated ancestry cluster was found for about 80% of about 430 genotyped donors.

In the PCR, 60 Vbeta and 13 Jbeta primers were used. Profiling relied on immunoSEQ multiplex PCR, and the TCRdb table lists in-frame clones only, not all of them. The table records some 170,000 clones, over 70% of them present only once. Study results and limitations: An analysis done earlier found most TCR beta V segments productive about 90% or about 30% of the time. The authors enumerated 150 to 200 TCR beta chains as linked to cytomegalovirus.

As concerns this clone: Its antigen is still unknown.

The CDR3 sequence is 12 residues long. Germline-derived CDR1 and CDR2 are SNHLY and FYNNEI. Trimming removed 6 bases at V and 3 bases at J, with 8 bases between. The V and J genes are TRBV2 and TRBJ1-2, with D perhaps matching TRBD1 (6 bases). The receptor's source is a woman aged 55-70 years in good health and CMV-seropositive. The source material was PBMCs. The CDR3 DNA sequence: TGTGCCAGCAGACAGGGTGACTATGGCTACACCTTC. Translating gives CASRQGDYGYTF.